Sequencing of this T cell receptor beta chain was carried out in a study of blood T cell repertoires in COVID-19. This clone appeared once. The method was immunoSEQ multiplex PCR; TCRdb's version includes in-frame clones alone and lacks a portion of them. The data show about 46,000 clones, with over 70% seen just once and approximately 6.1% held by the top ten. Germline-derived CDR1 and CDR2 are SEHNR and FQNEAQ (reference sequence). Trimming pared 3 bases from V and 6 bases from J, leaving 9 bases between. The CDR3 contains 13 residues. The sample consisted of peripheral blood. The chain joins TRBV7-9 to TRBJ2-1; no clear D gene. The clonotype was recovered from a woman older than 75 with acute or convalescent COVID-19. The CDR3 DNA sequence: TGTGCCAGCAGCTTTTCATCGGGCAATGAGCAGTTCTTC. It encodes CASSFSSGNEQFF.